This TCR beta chain was obtained from a study of CXCR3-negative and CXCR3-positive naive CD8 T cells. Study outcomes and limitations: Naive CXCR3-positive cells had TRB CDR3s more hydrophobic than those of CXCR3-negative naive cells. Similar TRBV-TRBJ usage was seen in naive cells (both CXCR3-negative and CXCR3-positive), but memory cells differed.

CD45RO-CCR7+CD27+CD95- was the phenotype of naive CD8+ T cells. In terms of frequency, this clonotype is medium-sized (0.01 to 0.1%). Antigen: not known. 5' RACE that incorporated UMI labels was used to prepare the TRB cDNA libraries. Using the 5' RACE reads, TCRdb records one entry per CDR3 protein without DNA. Here the sample table reports fewer than 6,500 distinct CDR3 sequences. In germline, CDR1 is MNHEY, CDR2 SVGEGT. The CDR3 covers 16 residues. This clonotype was sampled from a human donor in good health. Some clones in this sample may be carry-over from other donors' samples. Sequencing used naive CXCR3+ CD8+ T cells from blood. Regarding subset: CD45RO-CCR7+CD27+CD95- naive CD8+ T cells expressing CXCR3 (TNR3+). This chain joins TRBV6-2 or TRBV6-3 and TRBJ2-6; TCRdb picks TRBD1, but there is no DNA to check that call. CDR3 sequence reads: CASSPLFGAGANVLTF.